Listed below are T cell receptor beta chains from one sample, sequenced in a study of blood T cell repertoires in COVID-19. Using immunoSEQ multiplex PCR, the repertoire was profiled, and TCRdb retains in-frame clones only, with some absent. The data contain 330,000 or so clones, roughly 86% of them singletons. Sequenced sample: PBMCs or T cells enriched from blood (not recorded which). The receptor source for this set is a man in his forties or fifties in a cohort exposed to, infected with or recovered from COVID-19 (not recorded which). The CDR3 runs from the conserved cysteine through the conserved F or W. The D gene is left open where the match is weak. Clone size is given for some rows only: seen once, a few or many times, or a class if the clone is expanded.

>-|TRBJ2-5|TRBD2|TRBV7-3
TGTGCCAGCAGCCGCCTAGCGGGGGGACAAGAGACCCAGTACTTC
CASSRLAGGQETQYF
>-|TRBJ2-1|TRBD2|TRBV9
TGTGCCAGCAGCGTTAGCGGGACGATGGGGGAGCAGTTCTTC
CASSVSGTMGEQFF
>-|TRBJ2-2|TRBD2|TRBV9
TGTGCCAGCAGCGCCGCGACTAGCGGGAGGTTGGGCGGGGAGCTGTTTTTT
CASSAATSGRLGGELFF
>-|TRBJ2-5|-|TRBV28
TGTGCCAGCAGTTTTTTAGGGGCCCAGTACTTC
CASSFLGAQYF
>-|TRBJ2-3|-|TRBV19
TGTGCCAGTAGTATTGGGGCGGGGTGGGCAGATACGCAGTATTTT
CASSIGAGWADTQYF
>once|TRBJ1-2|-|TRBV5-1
TGCGCCAGCAGCTTCGAGGGGGAAGGTGGCTACACCTTC
CASSFEGEGGYTF
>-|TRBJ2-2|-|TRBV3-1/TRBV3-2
TGTGCCAGCAGCCACGGTCCGAACACCGGGGAGCTGTTTTTT
CASSHGPNTGELFF
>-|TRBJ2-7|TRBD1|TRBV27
TGTGCCAGCAGAACCGGGACAGGGTACGAGCAGTACTTC
CASRTGTGYEQYF
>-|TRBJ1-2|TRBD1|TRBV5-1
TGCGCCAGCAGCCTCATATTAAAGACAGGGAGTGATGGCTACACCTTC
CASSLILKTGSDGYTF
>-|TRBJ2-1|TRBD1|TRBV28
TGTGCCAGCAGTTTGGCCGGGACAGACAATGAGCAGTTCTTC
CASSLAGTDNEQFF
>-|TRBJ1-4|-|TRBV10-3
TGTGCCATCACCGCTCGGGAGAATGAAAAACTGTTTTTT
CAITARENEKLFF
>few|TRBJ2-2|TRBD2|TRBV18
TGTGCCAGCTCACCAGGGACTAGCGGCGGGGAGCTGTTTTTT
CASSPGTSGGELFF
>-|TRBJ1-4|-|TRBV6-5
TGTGCCAGCAGTCAAAGGAGGGCAACTAATGAAAAACTGTTTTTT
CASSQRRATNEKLFF
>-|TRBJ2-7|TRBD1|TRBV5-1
TGCGCCAGCAGCTCGACAGGGGCTCACTCCTACGAGCAGTACTTC
CASSSTGAHSYEQYF
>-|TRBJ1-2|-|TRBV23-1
TGCGCCAGAAGAGGGGGCTATGGCTACACCTTC
CARRGGYGYTF
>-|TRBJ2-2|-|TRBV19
TGTGCCAGTAGTAGTGGCAGTTATTCTGGCGGGGAGCTGTTTTTT
CASSSGSYSGGELFF
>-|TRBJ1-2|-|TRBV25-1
TGTGCCAGCAGTGAACCGGGGAGTAACTATGGCTACACCTTC
CASSEPGSNYGYTF
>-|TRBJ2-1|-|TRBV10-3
TGTGCCATCAGTGAGTCTTACTCGTCGGGGAATGAGCAGTTCTTC
CAISESYSSGNEQFF
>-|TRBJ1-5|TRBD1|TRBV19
TGTGCCAGTAGTAAGGACAGGATTGGACAGCCCCAGCATTTT
CASSKDRIGQPQHF
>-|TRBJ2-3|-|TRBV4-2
TGTGCCAGCAGCCAAGACGCGGGAACCGTGAATACGCAGTATTTT
CASSQDAGTVNTQYF